This T cell receptor beta chain derives from a study of CD8+CD57+ T cells in acquired aplastic anemia. For the study at large: Roughly 3.1 ug was the average amount of DNA from sorted CD4+ and CD8+ cells. CD4+ cells from healthy donors averaged about 10.8 million reads.

This clonotype was picked up many times. No antigen is known for it. Profiles of TCR beta VDJ and CDR3 were generated from a genomic DNA template. TCRdb reprocessed the reads with MiXCR, giving one entry per CDR3 protein. The repertoire consists of around 190,000 distinct CDR3 sequences, with approximately 60% occurring once and the leading ten covering 25% to 30%. Trimming took 6 bases from V and 3 from J; bases not matched to a gene: 10. The germline gives CDR1 DFQATT, CDR2 SNEGSKA (reference sequence). This CDR3 spans 15 amino acids. Study results and caveats: Simpson's diversity of CD8+ cells was not significantly different in patients compared with controls. Almost 30 sequences, all CD8+ CDR3, were shared between patients and controls.

The V gene is TRBV20-1, the J gene TRBJ2-1; 8 bases fit TRBD1. This receptor was identified in a human donor in good health. The sample taken for sequencing was sorted CD4+, CD8+, or CD8+CD57+ T cells (not recorded which) from PBMCs. CDR3 residues: CSAPLGRGLYNEQFF. CDR3 coding DNA: TGCAGTGCACCCCTCGGCAGGGGGCTCTACAATGAGCAGTTCTTC.